These T cell receptor beta chains were read from a single sample in a study of T cells after yellow fever vaccination. TCRdb passed the 5' RACE reads through MiXCR, listing each CDR3 protein once. The sample shows some 350,000 distinct CDR3 sequences, roughly 4% of them seen only once. This sample comprised PBMCs, obtained 5 days after the yellow fever booster vaccination. These receptors came from a man aged 18 to 30 who received the YFV17D yellow fever vaccine. The CDR3 runs from the conserved cysteine through the conserved F or W. A D gene is named only where the DNA matches it firmly. Clone size, where shown, is once, few, many, or a class for clones that have expanded.

j_gene: TRBJ2-1; abundance: -; d_gene: -; v_gene: TRBV23-1; len: 15; CDR3nt: TGCGCCAGCAGTCAATTAACGTGGCCCGGATCTTTGCAGTTCTTC; CDR3aa: CASSQLTWPGSLQFF
j_gene: TRBJ1-4; abundance: few; d_gene: -; v_gene: TRBV7-8; len: 19; CDR3nt: TGTGCCAGCAGCTTAGGCCTCAGGGCCAAAACGGGTTATGATGAAAAACTGTTTTTT; CDR3aa: CASSLGLRAKTGYDEKLFF
j_gene: TRBJ2-5; abundance: -; d_gene: TRBD1; v_gene: TRBV10-3; len: 16; CDR3nt: TGTGCCATCAGCGGACCGAGGGAGACAGGGGAAGAGACCCAGTACTTC; CDR3aa: CAISGPRETGEETQYF
j_gene: TRBJ2-6; abundance: many; d_gene: TRBD1; v_gene: TRBV6-1; len: 17; CDR3nt: TGTGCCAGCAACCCCCCGACAGGGTTGTACGGGGCCAACGTCCTGACTTTC; CDR3aa: CASNPPTGLYGANVLTF
j_gene: TRBJ2-2; abundance: few; d_gene: TRBD2; v_gene: TRBV4-1; len: 18; CDR3nt: TGCGCCAGCAGCCAAGCGCGGGGACTAGCGGGGGAAACCGGGGAGCTGTTTTTT; CDR3aa: CASSQARGLAGETGELFF
j_gene: TRBJ2-1; abundance: many; d_gene: -; v_gene: TRBV7-9; len: 14; CDR3nt: TGTGCCAGCACCAACCTCGCGCAGGGGAATGAGCAGTTCTTC; CDR3aa: CASTNLAQGNEQFF
j_gene: TRBJ2-1; abundance: many; d_gene: TRBD2; v_gene: TRBV6-5; len: 14; CDR3nt: TGTGCCAGCAGTTACATAGCGGGGTTCCCTGAGCAGTTCTTC; CDR3aa: CASSYIAGFPEQFF
j_gene: TRBJ1-4; abundance: few; d_gene: -; v_gene: TRBV3-1; len: 14; CDR3nt: TGTGCCAGCAGCGTACAGGTTACTAATGAAAAACTGTTTTTT; CDR3aa: CASSVQVTNEKLFF
j_gene: TRBJ2-5; abundance: -; d_gene: -; v_gene: TRBV6-5; len: 11; CDR3nt: TGTGCCAGCAGTTACGCAGAGACCCAGTACTTC; CDR3aa: CASSYAETQYF
j_gene: TRBJ2-3; abundance: few; d_gene: -; v_gene: TRBV12-3/TRBV12-4; len: 13; CDR3nt: TGTGCCAGCACTTTGGGCCTCGCAGATACGCAGTATTTT; CDR3aa: CASTLGLADTQYF
j_gene: TRBJ2-3; abundance: -; d_gene: TRBD2; v_gene: TRBV20-1; len: 13; CDR3nt: TGCAGTCGCGGGGGGGCCGGCACAGATACGCAGTATTTT; CDR3aa: CSRGGAGTDTQYF